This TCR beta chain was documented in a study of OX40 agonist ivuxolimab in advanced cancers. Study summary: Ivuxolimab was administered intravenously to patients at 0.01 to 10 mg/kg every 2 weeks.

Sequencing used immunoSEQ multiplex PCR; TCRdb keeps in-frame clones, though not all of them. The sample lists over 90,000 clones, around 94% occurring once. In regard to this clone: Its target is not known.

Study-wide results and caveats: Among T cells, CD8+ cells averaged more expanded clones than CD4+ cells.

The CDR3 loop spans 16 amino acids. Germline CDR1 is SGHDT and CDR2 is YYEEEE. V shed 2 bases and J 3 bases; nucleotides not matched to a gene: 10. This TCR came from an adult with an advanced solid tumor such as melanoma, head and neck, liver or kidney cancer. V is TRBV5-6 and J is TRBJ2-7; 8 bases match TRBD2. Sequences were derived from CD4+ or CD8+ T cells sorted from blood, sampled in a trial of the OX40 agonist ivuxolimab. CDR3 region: CASSLPGGAAGYEQYF. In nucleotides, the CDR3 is TGTGCCAGCAGCTTACCCGGGGGGGCCGCAGGCTACGAGCAGTACTTC.